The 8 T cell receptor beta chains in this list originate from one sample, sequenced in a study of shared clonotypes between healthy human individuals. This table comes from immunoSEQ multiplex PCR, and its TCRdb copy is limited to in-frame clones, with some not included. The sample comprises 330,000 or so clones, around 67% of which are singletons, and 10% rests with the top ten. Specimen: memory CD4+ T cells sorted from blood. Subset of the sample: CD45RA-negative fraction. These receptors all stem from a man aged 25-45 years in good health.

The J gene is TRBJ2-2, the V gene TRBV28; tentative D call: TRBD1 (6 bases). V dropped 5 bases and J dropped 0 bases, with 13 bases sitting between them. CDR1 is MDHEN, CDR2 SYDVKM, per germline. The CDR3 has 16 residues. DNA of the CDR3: TGTGCCAGCAGTCTCAGGGGACCCGCGAACACCGGGGAGCTGTTTTTT. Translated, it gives CASSLRGPANTGELFF. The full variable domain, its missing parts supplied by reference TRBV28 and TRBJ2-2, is DVKVTQSSRYLVKRTGEKVFLECVQDMDHENMFWYRQDPGLGLRLIYFSYDVKMKEKGDIPEGYSVSREKKERFSLILESASTNQTSMYLCASSLRGPANTGELFFGEGSRLTVL.

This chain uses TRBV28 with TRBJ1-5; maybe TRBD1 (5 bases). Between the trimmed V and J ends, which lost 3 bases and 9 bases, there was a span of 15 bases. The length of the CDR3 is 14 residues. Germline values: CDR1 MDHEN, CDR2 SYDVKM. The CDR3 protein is CASSLGDLNRPQHF. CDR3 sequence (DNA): TGTGCCAGCAGTTTGGGGGACCTTAACCGGCCCCAGCATTTT.

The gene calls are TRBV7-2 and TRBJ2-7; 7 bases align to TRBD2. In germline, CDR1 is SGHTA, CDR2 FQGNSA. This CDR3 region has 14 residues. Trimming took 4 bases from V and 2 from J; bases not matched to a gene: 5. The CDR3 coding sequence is TGTGCCAGCAGCTCAGATAGCGGGCCCTACGAGCAGTACTTC. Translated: CASSSDSGPYEQYF. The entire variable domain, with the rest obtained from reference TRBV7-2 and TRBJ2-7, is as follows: GAGVSQSPSNKVTEKGKDVELRCDPISGHTALYWYRQSLGQGLEFLIYFQGNSAPDKSGLPSDRFSAERTGGSVSTLTIQRTQQEDSAVYLCASSSDSGPYEQYFGPGTRLTVT.

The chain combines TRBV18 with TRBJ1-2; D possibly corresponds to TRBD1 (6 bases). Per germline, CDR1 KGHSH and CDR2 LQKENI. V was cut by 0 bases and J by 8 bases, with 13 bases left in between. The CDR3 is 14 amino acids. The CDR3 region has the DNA TGTGCCAGCTCACCACCGGCAGGGGTTAGGGGCTACACCTTC. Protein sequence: CASSPPAGVRGYTF.

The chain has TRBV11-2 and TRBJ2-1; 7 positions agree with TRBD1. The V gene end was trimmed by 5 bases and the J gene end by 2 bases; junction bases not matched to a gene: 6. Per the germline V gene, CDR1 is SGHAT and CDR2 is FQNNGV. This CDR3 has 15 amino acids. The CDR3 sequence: CASSLTGRTYNEQFF. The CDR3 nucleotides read TGTGCCAGCAGCCTGACAGGGAGAACCTACAATGAGCAGTTCTTC.

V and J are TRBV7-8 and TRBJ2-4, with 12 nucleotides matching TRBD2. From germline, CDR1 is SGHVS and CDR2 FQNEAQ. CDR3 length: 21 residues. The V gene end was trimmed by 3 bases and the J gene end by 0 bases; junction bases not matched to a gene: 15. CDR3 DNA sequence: TGTGCCAGCAGCTTTCGGCGGCTAGCGGGAGGGCCGGGGGTAGCCAAAAACATTCAGTACTTC. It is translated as CASSFRRLAGGPGVAKNIQYF.

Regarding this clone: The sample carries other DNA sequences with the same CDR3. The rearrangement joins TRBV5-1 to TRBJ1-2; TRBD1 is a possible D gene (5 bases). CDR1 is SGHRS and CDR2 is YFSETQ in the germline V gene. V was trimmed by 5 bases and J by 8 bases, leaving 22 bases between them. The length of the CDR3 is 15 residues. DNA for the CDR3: TGCGCCAGCAGTTTGCAGGGCAGGGAAGGGTTGGGCTACACCTTC. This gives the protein CASSLQGREGLGYTF.

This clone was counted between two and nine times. The CDR3 DNA sequence: TGTGCCAGTAGTTCTTTCGCGGGAGTGGAGGTTACGCAGTATTTT. This translates into CASSSFAGVEVTQYF. The chain is built from TRBV19 and TRBJ2-3; 7 bases are a match to TRBD2. V shed 5 bases and J 8 bases; nucleotides not matched to a gene: 13. The length of the CDR3 is 15 residues. Germline CDR1 LNHDA, CDR2 SQIVND (reference sequence).